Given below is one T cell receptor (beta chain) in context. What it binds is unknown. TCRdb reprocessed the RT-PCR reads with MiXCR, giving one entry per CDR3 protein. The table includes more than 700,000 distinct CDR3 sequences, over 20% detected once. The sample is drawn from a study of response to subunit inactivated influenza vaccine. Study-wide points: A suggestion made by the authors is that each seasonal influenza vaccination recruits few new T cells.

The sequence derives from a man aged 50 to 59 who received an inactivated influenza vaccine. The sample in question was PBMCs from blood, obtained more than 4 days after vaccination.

The CDR3, as DNA: TGCAGTGCTAGCGCGGGAAGCTCTGGGGCCAACGTCCTGACTTTC. It specifies CSASAGSSGANVLTF. The chain has TRBV20-1 and TRBJ2-6, with D perhaps matching TRBD2 (6 bases). Germline assignment: CDR1 DFQATT and CDR2 SNEGSKA (reference sequence). With 3 bases removed from V and 0 bases from J, the gap between germline ends came to 9 bases. CDR3 length: 15 amino acids.